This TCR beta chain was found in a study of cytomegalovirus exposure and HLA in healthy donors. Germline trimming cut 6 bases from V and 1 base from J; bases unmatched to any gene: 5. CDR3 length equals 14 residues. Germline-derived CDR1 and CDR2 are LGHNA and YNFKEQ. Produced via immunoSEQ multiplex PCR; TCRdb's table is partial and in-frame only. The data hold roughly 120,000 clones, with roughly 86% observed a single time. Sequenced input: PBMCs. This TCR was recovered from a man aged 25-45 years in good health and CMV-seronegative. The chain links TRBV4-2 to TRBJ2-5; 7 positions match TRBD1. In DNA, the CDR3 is TGTGCCAGCAGTCAGCAGGGGGTCCAAGAGACCCAGTACTTC. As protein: CASSQQGVQETQYF.